Each of the 17 T cell receptor beta chains below was sequenced from the same sample in a study of blood T cell repertoires in COVID-19. Some clones are missing from TCRdb's copy, which holds only in-frame ones; the method was immunoSEQ multiplex PCR. The sample holds some 220,000 clones; around 84% are singletons and the top ten take 9.5% to 10%. Sequenced sample: peripheral blood. The receptors come from a man in his fifties or sixties with active or convalescent COVID-19.

This clone was seen a single time. The rearrangement joins TRBV6-5 to TRBJ2-5; 7 nucleotides align to TRBD1. CDR1 and CDR2 (germline): MNHEY, SVGAGI. The CDR3 sequence is 14 residues long. V lost 6 bases to trimming and J lost 9 bases; unmatched junction nucleotides: 13. Here the CDR3 DNA reads TGTGCCAGCAGCATCGGGACAGCTATTGGGCCCCAGTACTTC. This sequence encodes CASSIGTAIGPQYF.

The V call is TRBV7-9, the J call TRBJ2-3, with 11 nucleotides matching TRBD2. Germline CDR1 and CDR2: SEHNR and FQNEAQ (reference sequence). This CDR3 region has 16 residues. V dropped 0 bases and J dropped 2; count of bases not matched to a gene: 1. CDR3 sequence reads: CASSLAGLADTDTQYF. Written as DNA, the CDR3 is TGTGCCAGCAGCTTAGCGGGACTAGCGGACACAGATACGCAGTATTTT.

The gene calls are TRBV6-5 and TRBJ1-6; 9 positions agree with TRBD1. V lost 8 bases and J lost 5; bases outside the gene matches: 1. The CDR3 loop spans 13 amino acids. Germline CDR1 reads MNHEY; CDR2 reads SVGAGI. The CDR3 reads CASWDRDNSPLHF. As DNA, the CDR3 is TGTGCCAGCTGGGACAGGGATAATTCACCCCTCCACTTT.

This sequence joins TRBV2 and TRBJ2-4; unclear D gene. The germline CDR1 and CDR2 sequences are SNHLY and FYNNEI. Trimming took off 7 bases at V and 1 base at J, with 14 bases between the two ends. The CDR3 spans 15 residues. CDR3 residues: CASTSDLFAKNIQYF. The CDR3 bases are TGTGCCAGCACCAGCGACCTTTTTGCCAAAAACATTCAGTACTTC.

This clone was counted a single time. The chain couples TRBV9 to TRBJ1-4, with no clear D. This CDR3 is built from 15 residues. V lost 5 bases to trimming and J lost 6 bases, with 17 bases between them. Germline V CDR1 and CDR2: SGDLS, YYNGEE. The CDR3 DNA reads TGTGCCAGCAGTTCGGGAACGGATGTTTATGAAAAACTGTTTTTT. Protein: CASSSGTDVYEKLFF.

The rearrangement joins TRBV5-1 to TRBJ2-1; the D gene is possibly TRBD2 (5 bases). CDR3 size: 15 residues. Germline V CDR1 and CDR2: SGHRS, YFSETQ. V lost 1 base and J 6 bases, leaving 14 bases between the germline ends. DNA for the CDR3: TGCGCCAGCAGCTTGATGACGGGCGGGTTCAATGAGCAGTTCTTC. Its protein product is CASSLMTGGFNEQFF.

The chain carries TRBV11-1 and TRBJ2-7, with D maybe TRBD1 (6 bases). CDR1 and CDR2 from the germline V gene are SGHAT and FQDESV (reference sequence). The CDR3 loop spans 14 amino acids. Trimming removed 5 bases from V and 2 bases from J, with 13 bases in between. The CDR3 loop reads CASSNPDRPYEQYF. The CDR3 DNA reads TGTGCCAGCAGCAATCCGGACAGACCCTACGAGCAGTACTTC. The variable domain in full, with the rest retrieved from reference TRBV11-1 and TRBJ2-7, is EAEVAQSPRYKITEKSQAVAFWCDPISGHATLYWYRQILGQGPELLVQFQDESVVDDSQLPKDRFSAERLKGVDSTLKIQPAELGDSAMYLCASSNPDRPYEQYFGPGTRLTVT.

Here the CDR3 reads CASSVLATGGLQYV. CDR3 bases: TGTGCCAGCAGCGTCCTAGCCACCGGTGGATTGCAGTACGTC. The chain links TRBV28 to TRBJ2-7, with D maybe TRBD2 (5 bases). This CDR3 is built from 14 residues. Trimming removed 6 bases from V and 9 bases from J, with 21 bases in between. Germline values: CDR1 MDHEN, CDR2 SYDVKM.

The chain is built from TRBV3-1 (or the pseudogene TRBV3-2) and TRBJ1-2; 9 bases map to TRBD1. Germline values: CDR1 LGHDT, CDR2 YNNKEL (reference sequence). Trimming at V came to 5 bases and at J to 6 bases, leaving 7 bases not matched to a gene. The CDR3 contains 14 residues. The CDR3 region has the DNA TGTGCCAGCAGCTCACAACAGGGGGCTCATGGCTACACCTTC. Its translation: CASSSQQGAHGYTF.

This clone was recorded once. A junction boundary mismatches the germline segment, possibly from a read error. The genes are TRBV11-2 and TRBJ2-7; 8 positions match TRBD2. This CDR3 has 14 amino acids. Germline lookup yields CDR1 SGHAT and CDR2 FQNNGV. CDR3 DNA: TGTGCCAGCAGCTTAGATTTCCCCAGAGCGGGAGAGGACTTC. Protein product: CASSLDFPRAGEDF.

This sequence joins TRBV28 and TRBJ1-2, with D perhaps matching TRBD1 (6 bases). V lost 4 bases, J lost 8 bases, and 17 bases lay in between. This CDR3 is built from 14 residues. Germline V gene lookup returns CDR1 MDHEN and CDR2 SYDVKM. The CDR3 sequence is CASSWGRGTLGYTF. The DNA for the CDR3 is TGTGCCAGCAGTTGGGGGAGGGGGACCCTGGGCTACACCTTC.

The chain joins TRBV10-3 to TRBJ2-3; TRBD2 agrees at 7 bases. This CDR3 region has 14 residues. Unmatched junction bases numbered 2, after V lost 4 bases and J lost 1 base. CDR1 and CDR2 from the germline V gene are ENHRY and SYGVKD. The CDR3 sequence: CAISGTSGTDTQYF. The CDR3, as DNA: TGTGCCATCAGTGGAACTAGCGGCACAGATACGCAGTATTTT.

The chain uses TRBV6-1 and TRBJ2-7, with D perhaps TRBD1 (6 bases). CDR1 is MNHNS, CDR2 SASEGT, per germline. The CDR3 totals 18 residues. Between the trimmed V and J ends, which lost 0 bases and 0 bases, there was a span of 18 bases. The CDR3 DNA is TGTGCCAGCAGTGAAGCGCCACCACTCAGACAGGACTCCTACGAGCAGTACTTC. Protein product: CASSEAPPLRQDSYEQYF.

The CDR3 is CASSPRGDNEQFF. CDR3 nucleotide sequence: TGTGCCAGCTCACCCCGGGGAGACAATGAGCAGTTCTTC. This chain joins TRBV18 and TRBJ2-1; a possible D gene is TRBD2 (5 bases). This CDR3 region has 13 residues. V was pared by 3 bases and J by 5 bases, with 8 bases between. Germline CDR1 and CDR2: KGHSH and LQKENI.

The rearrangement joins TRBV7-9 to TRBJ1-1; D might be TRBD1 (5 bases). This CDR3 is 14 amino acids long. Germline V lookup: CDR1 SEHNR, CDR2 FQNEAQ (reference sequence). V dropped 4 bases and J dropped 0 bases, with 9 bases sitting between them. CDR3 protein: CASSSEQVNTEAFF. The CDR3 nucleotides are TGTGCCAGCAGCTCCGAACAGGTGAACACTGAAGCTTTCTTT.

J is TRBJ2-5 and V is TRBV27; 9 positions agree with TRBD2. J gave up 6 bases and V 0 bases, and 5 bases lay outside the gene matches. The CDR3 runs 15 residues. Germline loops: CDR1 MNHEY, CDR2 SMNVEV (reference sequence). The CDR3 nucleotides are TGTGCCAGCAGTTTATCTGCGGGGGGGTGGCAGACCCAGTACTTC. This gives the protein CASSLSAGGWQTQYF.

This chain links TRBV7-9 with TRBJ1-1; no clear D. V was clipped by 3 bases and J by 5 bases, with 13 bases between them. Germline V gene sequence: CDR1 SEHNR, CDR2 FQNEAQ (reference sequence). The CDR3 sequence is 14 residues long. The CDR3 bases are TGTGCCAGCAGCTTTTCGGGTGGCGGTACTGAAGCTTTCTTT. This translates into CASSFSGGGTEAFF.